What follows is one T cell receptor (beta chain) and its context. Its antigen remains unknown. V was clipped by 6 bases and J by 8 bases; unmatched bases: 9. CDR3 length equals 16 residues. Germline CDR1 is ENHRY and CDR2 is SYGVKD. Primers for the PCR totalled 60 Vbeta and 13 Jbeta. Data came from immunoSEQ multiplex PCR; TCRdb stores just in-frame clones and leaves some out. The table lists approximately 180,000 clones, about 80% of them singletons, with about 7% in the top ten. The record originates from a study of cytomegalovirus exposure and HLA in healthy donors. General observations from the study: Analyses of presence and absence presupposed an approximately uniform sequencing depth across donors.

The clonotype originates from a young man in good health and CMV-seropositive. The sample consisted of PBMCs. V is TRBV10-3 and J is TRBJ1-6, with 11 bases fitting TRBD1. CDR3 DNA: TGTGCCATCAGCCCCGGGACAGGGGGGATGGATTCACCCCTCCACTTT. It is translated as CAISPGTGGMDSPLHF.